This T cell receptor (beta chain) was obtained from a study of T cells in Graves' hyperthyroidism and ophthalmopathy. The CDR3 covers 18 residues. Germline V gene sequence: CDR1 DFQATT, CDR2 SNEGSKA (reference sequence). The V gene end was trimmed by 0 bases and the J gene end by 0 bases; junction bases not matched to a gene: 9. Graves' hyperthyroidism is called stable when ophthalmopathy does not progress within 18 months. Newly diagnosed patients aged 18 to 65 had hyperthyroidism of under 2 months' duration. The TCR beta CDR3 regions underwent amplification using RNA transcripts as the source. Researchers ran a first-round RT-PCR on the TCR CDR3 using the HTBI primer set. TCRdb independently ran MiXCR on the multiplex PCR reads; one entry per CDR3 protein. The table records 550,000 to 600,000 distinct CDR3 sequences, about a sixth of them present only once.

This receptor was taken from a woman between 18 and 29 years old with Graves' hyperthyroidism. The chain recombines TRBV20-1 with TRBJ2-1; 9 positions agree with TRBD2. Specimen: blood. The CDR3 bases are TGCAGTGCTAGAGATCGCCTAGCGGGGTACAGCTCCTACAATGAGCAGTTCTTC. Its translation: CSARDRLAGYSSYNEQFF.